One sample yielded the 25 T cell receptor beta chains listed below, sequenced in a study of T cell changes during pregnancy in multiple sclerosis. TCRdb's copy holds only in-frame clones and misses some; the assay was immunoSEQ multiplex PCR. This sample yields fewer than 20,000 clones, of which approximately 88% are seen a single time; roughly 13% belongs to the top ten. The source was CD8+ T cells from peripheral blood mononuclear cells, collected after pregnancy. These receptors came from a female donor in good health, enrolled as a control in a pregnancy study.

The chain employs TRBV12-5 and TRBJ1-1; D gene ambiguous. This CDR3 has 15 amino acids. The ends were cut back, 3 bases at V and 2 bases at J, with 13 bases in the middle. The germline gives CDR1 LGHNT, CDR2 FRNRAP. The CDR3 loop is CASGFTGRVNTEAFF. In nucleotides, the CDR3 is TGTGCTAGTGGTTTCACGGGGAGGGTAAACACTGAAGCTTTCTTT.

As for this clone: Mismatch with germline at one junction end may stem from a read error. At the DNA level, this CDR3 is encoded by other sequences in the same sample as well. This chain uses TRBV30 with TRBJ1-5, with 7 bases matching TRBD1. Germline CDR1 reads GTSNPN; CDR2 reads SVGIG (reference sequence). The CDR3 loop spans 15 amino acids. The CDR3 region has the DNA TGCGCCTGGGGGGACAGCCCTTCGAGCAATCAGCCCCAGCATTTT. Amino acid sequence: CAWGDSPSSNQPQHF.

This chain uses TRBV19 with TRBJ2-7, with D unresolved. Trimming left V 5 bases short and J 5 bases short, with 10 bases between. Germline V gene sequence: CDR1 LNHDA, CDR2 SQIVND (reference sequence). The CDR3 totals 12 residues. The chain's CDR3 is CASSGMADEQYF. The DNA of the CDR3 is TGTGCCAGTAGTGGCATGGCCGACGAGCAGTACTTC. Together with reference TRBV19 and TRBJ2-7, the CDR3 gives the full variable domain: DGGITQSPKYLFRKEGQNVTLSCEQNLNHDAMYWYRQDPGQGLRLIYYSQIVNDFQKGDIAEGYSVSREKKESFPLTVTSAQKNPTAFYLCASSGMADEQYFGPGTRLTVT.

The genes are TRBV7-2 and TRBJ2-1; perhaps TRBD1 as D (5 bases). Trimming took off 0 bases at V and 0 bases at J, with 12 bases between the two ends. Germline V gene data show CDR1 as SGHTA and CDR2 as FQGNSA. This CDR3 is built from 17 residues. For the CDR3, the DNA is TGTGCCAGCAGCTTAGCGTTGACAGCGAGCTCCTACAATGAGCAGTTCTTC. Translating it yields CASSLALTASSYNEQFF.

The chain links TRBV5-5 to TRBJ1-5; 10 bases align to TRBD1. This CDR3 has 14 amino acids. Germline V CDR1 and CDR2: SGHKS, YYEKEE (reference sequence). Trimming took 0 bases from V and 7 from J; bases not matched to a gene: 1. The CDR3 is CASSLGQGAQPQHF. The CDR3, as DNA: TGTGCCAGCAGCTTGGGACAGGGGGCACAGCCCCAGCATTTT.

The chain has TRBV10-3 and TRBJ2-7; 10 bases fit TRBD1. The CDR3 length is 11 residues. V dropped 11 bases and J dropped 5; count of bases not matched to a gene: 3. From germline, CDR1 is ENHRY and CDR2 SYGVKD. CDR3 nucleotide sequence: TGTGCCGCCGGGACAGGGGACGAGCAGTACTTC. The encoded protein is CAAGTGDEQYF.

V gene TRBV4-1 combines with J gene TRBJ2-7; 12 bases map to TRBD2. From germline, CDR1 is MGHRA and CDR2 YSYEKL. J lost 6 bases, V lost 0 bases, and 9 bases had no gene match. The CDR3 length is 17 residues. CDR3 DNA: TGCGCCAGCAGCCAAGAAAGTGGAGGACTAGCGGGGCTCGAGCAGTACTTC. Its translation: CASSQESGGLAGLEQYF.

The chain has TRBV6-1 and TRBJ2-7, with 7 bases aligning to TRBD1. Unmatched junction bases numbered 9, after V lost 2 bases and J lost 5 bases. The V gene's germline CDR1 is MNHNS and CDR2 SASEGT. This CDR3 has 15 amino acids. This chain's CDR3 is CASSEYTGDTDEQYF. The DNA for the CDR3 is TGTGCCAGCAGTGAATACACAGGGGATACCGACGAGCAGTACTTC.

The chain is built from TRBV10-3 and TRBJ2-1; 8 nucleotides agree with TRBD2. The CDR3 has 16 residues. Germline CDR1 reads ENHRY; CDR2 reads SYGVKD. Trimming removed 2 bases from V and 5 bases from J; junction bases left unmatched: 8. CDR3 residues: CAISELREGVDNEQFF. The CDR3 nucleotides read TGTGCCATCAGTGAGCTCCGGGAGGGCGTCGACAATGAGCAGTTCTTC.

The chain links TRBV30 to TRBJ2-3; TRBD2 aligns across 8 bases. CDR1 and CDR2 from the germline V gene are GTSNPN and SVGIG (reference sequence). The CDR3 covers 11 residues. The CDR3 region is CEAGGTDTQYF. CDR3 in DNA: TGTGAAGCGGGGGGCACAGATACGCAGTATTTT.

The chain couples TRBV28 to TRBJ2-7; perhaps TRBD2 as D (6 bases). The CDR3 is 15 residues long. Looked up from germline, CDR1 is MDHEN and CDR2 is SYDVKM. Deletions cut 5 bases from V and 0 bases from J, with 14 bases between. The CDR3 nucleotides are TGTGCCAGCAGTATGGAGCTAGCGAGCTCCTACGAGCAGTACTTC. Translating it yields CASSMELASSYEQYF.

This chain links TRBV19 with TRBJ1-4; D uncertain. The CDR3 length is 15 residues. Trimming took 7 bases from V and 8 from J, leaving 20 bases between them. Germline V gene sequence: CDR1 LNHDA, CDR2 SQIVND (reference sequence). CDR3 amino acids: CASTKTQFLGEKLFF. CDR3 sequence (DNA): TGTGCCAGTACGAAGACGCAGTTTCTAGGCGAAAAACTGTTTTTT.

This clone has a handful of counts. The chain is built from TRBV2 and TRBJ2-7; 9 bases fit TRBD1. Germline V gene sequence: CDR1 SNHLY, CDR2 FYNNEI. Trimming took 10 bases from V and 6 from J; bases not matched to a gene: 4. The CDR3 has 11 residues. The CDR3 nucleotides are TGTGCCAAGAGACAGGGGGTCGAGCAGTACTTC. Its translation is CAKRQGVEQYF.

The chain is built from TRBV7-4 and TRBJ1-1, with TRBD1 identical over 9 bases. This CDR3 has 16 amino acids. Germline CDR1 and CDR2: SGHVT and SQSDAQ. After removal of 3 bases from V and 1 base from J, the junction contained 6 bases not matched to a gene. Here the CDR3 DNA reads TGTGCCAGCAGCTTGGACAGGGGAGGGGGGAACACTGAAGCTTTCTTT. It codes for CASSLDRGGGNTEAFF.

As DNA, the CDR3 is TGTGCCAGTAGTATTGGTCTTTTTCGCGGTGCCTACGAGCAGTACTTC. Protein: CASSIGLFRGAYEQYF. J is TRBJ2-7 and V is TRBV19; D unclear. Germline V lookup: CDR1 LNHDA, CDR2 SQIVND (reference sequence). V was cut by 3 bases and J by 2 bases, with 17 bases left in between. The CDR3 is made up of 16 amino acids.

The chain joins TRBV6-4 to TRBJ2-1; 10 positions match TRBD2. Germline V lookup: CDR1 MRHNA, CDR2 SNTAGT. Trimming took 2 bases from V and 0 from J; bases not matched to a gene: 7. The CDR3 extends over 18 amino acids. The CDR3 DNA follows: TGTGCCAGCAGTGACACGACTAGCGGGCCATACTCCTACAATGAGCAGTTCTTC. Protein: CASSDTTSGPYSYNEQFF.

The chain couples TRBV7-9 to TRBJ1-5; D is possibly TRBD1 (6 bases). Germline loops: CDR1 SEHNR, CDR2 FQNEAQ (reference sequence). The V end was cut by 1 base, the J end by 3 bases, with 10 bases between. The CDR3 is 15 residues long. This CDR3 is CASSLGGGPNQPQHF. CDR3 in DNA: TGTGCCAGCAGCTTAGGGGGGGGCCCCAATCAGCCCCAGCATTTT.

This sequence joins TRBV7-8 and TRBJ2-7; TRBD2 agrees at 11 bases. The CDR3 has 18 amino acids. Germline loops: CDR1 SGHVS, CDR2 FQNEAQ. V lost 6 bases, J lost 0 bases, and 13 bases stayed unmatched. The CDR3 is CASRDGTSGTPSSYEQYF. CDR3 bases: TGTGCCAGCAGGGACGGGACTAGCGGTACGCCGAGCTCCTACGAGCAGTACTTC. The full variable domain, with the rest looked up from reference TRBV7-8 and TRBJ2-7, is GAGVSQSPRYKVAKRGQDVALRCDPISGHVSLFWYQQALGQGPEFLTYFQNEAQLDKSGLPSDRFFAERPEGSVSTLKIQRTQQEDSAVYLCASRDGTSGTPSSYEQYFGPGTRLTVT.

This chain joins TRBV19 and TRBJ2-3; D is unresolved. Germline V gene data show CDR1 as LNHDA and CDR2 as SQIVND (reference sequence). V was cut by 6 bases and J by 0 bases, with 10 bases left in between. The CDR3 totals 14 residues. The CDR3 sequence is CASRPPVSTDTQYF. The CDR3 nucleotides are TGTGCCAGTAGACCCCCAGTGAGCACAGATACGCAGTATTTT.

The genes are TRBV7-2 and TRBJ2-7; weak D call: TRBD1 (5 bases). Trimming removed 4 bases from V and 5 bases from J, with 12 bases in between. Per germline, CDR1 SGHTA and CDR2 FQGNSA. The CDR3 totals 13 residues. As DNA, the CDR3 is TGTGCCAGCAGCTCGCAGGGTTCCGACGAGCAGTACTTC. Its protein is CASSSQGSDEQYF.

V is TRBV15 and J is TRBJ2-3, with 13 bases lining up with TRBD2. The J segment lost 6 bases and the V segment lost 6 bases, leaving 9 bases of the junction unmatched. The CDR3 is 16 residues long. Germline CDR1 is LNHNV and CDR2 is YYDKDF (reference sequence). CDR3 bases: TGTGCCACCAGACCAGGACTAGCGGGAGTCGGGGATACGCAGTATTTT. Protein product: CATRPGLAGVGDTQYF.

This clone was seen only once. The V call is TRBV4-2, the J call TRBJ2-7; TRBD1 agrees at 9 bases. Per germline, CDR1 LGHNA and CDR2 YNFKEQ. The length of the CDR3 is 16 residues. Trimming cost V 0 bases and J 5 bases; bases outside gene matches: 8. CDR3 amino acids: CASSQDMGQGHDEQYF. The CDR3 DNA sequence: TGTGCCAGCAGCCAAGATATGGGACAGGGCCACGACGAGCAGTACTTC.

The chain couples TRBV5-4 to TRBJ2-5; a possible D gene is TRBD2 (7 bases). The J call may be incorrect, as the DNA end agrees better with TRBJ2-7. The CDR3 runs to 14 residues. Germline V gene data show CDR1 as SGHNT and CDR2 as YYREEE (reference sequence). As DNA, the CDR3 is TGTGCCAGCAGCACCGCTGGGGGCGGGAGCGAGCAGTACTTC. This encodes CASSTAGGGSEQYF.

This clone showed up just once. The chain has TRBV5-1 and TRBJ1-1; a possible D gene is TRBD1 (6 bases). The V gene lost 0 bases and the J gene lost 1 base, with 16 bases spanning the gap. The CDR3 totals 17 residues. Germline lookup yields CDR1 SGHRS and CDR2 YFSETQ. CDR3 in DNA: TGCGCCAGCAGCTTGGCCGGGGGGGGCATTTCGAACACTGAAGCTTTCTTT. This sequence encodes CASSLAGGGISNTEAFF.

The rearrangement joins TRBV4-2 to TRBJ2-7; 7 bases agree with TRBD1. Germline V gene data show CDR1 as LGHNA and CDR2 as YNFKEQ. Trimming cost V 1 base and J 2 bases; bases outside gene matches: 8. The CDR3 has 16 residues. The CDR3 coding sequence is TGTGCCAGCAGCCAAGGGAGTGGGGACAGCCCCTACGAGCAGTACTTC. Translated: CASSQGSGDSPYEQYF.